Each of the 23 T cell receptor beta chains below was sequenced from the same sample in a study of cytomegalovirus exposure and HLA in healthy donors. Amplification used 60 Vbeta primers and 13 Jbeta primers. The repertoire was sequenced with immunoSEQ multiplex PCR; TCRdb's copy has only in-frame clones and lacks some. The sample has about 160,000 clones; about 85% are singletons. What was sequenced was PBMCs. These receptors came from a human donor in good health.

This sequence joins TRBV15 and TRBJ2-7; TRBD2 matches 7 bases. The ends lost 4 bases at V and 1 base at J; junction bases unmatched: 10. Germline V gives CDR1 LNHNV, CDR2 YYDKDF (reference sequence). There are 16 residues in the CDR3. In DNA, the CDR3 is TGTGCCACCAGCACAGTAGCGGGCCCTTCATCCTACGAGCAGTACTTC. Its protein is CATSTVAGPSSYEQYF.

This clone came up once. V is TRBV29-1 and J is TRBJ2-1; TRBD2 aligns across 11 bases. Looked up from germline, CDR1 is SQVTM and CDR2 is ANQGSEA. The CDR3 loop spans 18 amino acids. V shed 7 bases, J shed 1 base, and the junction held 15 bases outside the gene matches. The chain's CDR3 is CSAPSLAGALGSYNEQFF. The CDR3 coding sequence is TGCAGCGCCCCCTCACTAGCGGGGGCCCTAGGGTCCTACAATGAGCAGTTCTTC.

The chain joins TRBV7-6 to TRBJ2-3; D perhaps matches TRBD1 (6 bases). Germline V gives CDR1 SGHVS, CDR2 FNYEAQ. V lost 3 bases to trimming and J lost 3 bases, with 10 bases between them. The length of the CDR3 is 14 residues. The CDR3 reads CASSFVGGTDTQYF. CDR3 nucleotide sequence: TGTGCCAGCAGCTTCGTAGGGGGTACAGATACGCAGTATTTT.

V and J are TRBV20-1 and TRBJ1-2; weak D call: TRBD1 (5 bases). The V gene lost 4 bases and the J gene lost 4 bases, with 7 bases spanning the gap. Germline CDR1 reads DFQATT; CDR2 reads SNEGSKA (reference sequence). CDR3 length equals 11 residues. The DNA of the CDR3 is TGCAGTGCTACCGACAGCTATGGCTACACCTTC. Translating gives CSATDSYGYTF.

The chain joins TRBV19 to TRBJ2-7; 7 bases agree with TRBD1. Unmatched junction bases numbered 13, after V lost 3 bases and J lost 5 bases. The CDR3 is 16 residues long. Germline V gene sequence: CDR1 LNHDA, CDR2 SQIVND (reference sequence). This CDR3 is CASSMGYQGVPNEQYF. In DNA, the CDR3 is TGTGCCAGTAGTATGGGGTATCAGGGGGTTCCGAACGAGCAGTACTTC. The entire variable domain, with the rest obtained from reference TRBV19 and TRBJ2-7, is as follows: DGGITQSPKYLFRKEGQNVTLSCEQNLNHDAMYWYRQDPGQGLRLIYYSQIVNDFQKGDIAEGYSVSREKKESFPLTVTSAQKNPTAFYLCASSMGYQGVPNEQYFGPGTRLTVT.

The V gene is TRBV5-6, the J gene TRBJ2-1; 9 nucleotides agree with TRBD1. With 6 bases clipped from V and 6 bases from J, the junction kept 7 bases outside the gene matches. Germline lookup yields CDR1 SGHDT and CDR2 YYEEEE. This CDR3 is built from 14 residues. The CDR3 sequence is CASIPGQGPNEQFF. The CDR3 DNA follows: TGTGCCAGCATACCGGGACAGGGCCCCAATGAGCAGTTCTTC.

V usage is TRBV27 and J usage is TRBJ2-7, with D possibly being TRBD1 (5 bases). CDR1 is MNHEY and CDR2 is SMNVEV in the germline V gene (reference sequence). The V gene lost 5 bases and the J gene lost 6 bases, with 14 bases spanning the gap. The CDR3 loop spans 13 amino acids. CDR3 nucleotides: TGTGCCAGCAGTACAAGACAGACTGGCGAGCAGTACTTC. Translation: CASSTRQTGEQYF.

This clone appeared once. It differs at one base from a far larger clone, so likely a read error. The chain uses TRBV6-4 and TRBJ1-1; 10 bases align to TRBD1. Trimming took 6 bases from V and 4 from J; bases not matched to a gene: 2. Germline V lookup: CDR1 MRHNA, CDR2 SNTAGT. The CDR3 consists of 13 residues. DNA of the CDR3: TGTGCCAGCAGACGGACAGGGGGCACTGAAGCTTTCTTT. This translates into CASRRTGGTEAFF.

In its sample, this clone was seen once. V is TRBV18 and J is TRBJ2-7, with D possibly TRBD2 on 6 matching bases. V lost 6 bases, J lost 5 bases, and 11 bases lay in between. Germline CDR1 and CDR2: KGHSH and LQKENI. The CDR3 length is 12 residues. CDR3 DNA: TGTGCCAGCTCCCCTGGGGGGAACGAGCAGTACTTC. As protein: CASSPGGNEQYF.

V and J are TRBV25-1 and TRBJ2-1; TRBD2 might be the D (6 bases). Looked up from germline, CDR1 is MGHDK and CDR2 is SYGVNS. The CDR3 consists of 11 residues. Between the trimmed V and J ends, which lost 2 bases and 14 bases, there was a span of 10 bases. CDR3 sequence (DNA): TGTGCCAGCAGTGAAGGCGGGAAGGAGTTCTTC. It codes for CASSEGGKEFF.

This chain joins TRBV27 and TRBJ1-6; 7 positions match TRBD1. CDR3 size: 16 residues. The V segment lost 6 bases and the J segment 7 bases; nucleotides outside the gene matches: 12. CDR1 is MNHEY and CDR2 is SMNVEV in the germline V gene (reference sequence). CDR3 DNA sequence: TGTGCCAGCAGAAACCAGCGACAGGGACCGAATTCACCCCTCCACTTT. Protein sequence: CASRNQRQGPNSPLHF.

This clone is a singleton in its sample. The chain combines TRBV6-1 with TRBJ2-1; 9 bases fit TRBD2. With 8 bases clipped from V and 2 bases from J, the junction kept 4 bases outside the gene matches. The CDR3 runs 14 residues. Germline V gives CDR1 MNHNS, CDR2 SASEGT. CDR3 amino acids: CASRLAVTYNEQFF. The CDR3 nucleotides are TGTGCCAGCCGACTAGCGGTGACCTACAATGAGCAGTTCTTC.

This clone appeared a few times. The chain is built from TRBV6-5 and TRBJ1-1; D perhaps matches TRBD1 (5 bases). The CDR3 sequence is 13 residues long. Trimming took off 6 bases at V and 4 bases at J, with 12 bases between the two ends. From germline, CDR1 is MNHEY and CDR2 SVGAGI. CDR3 nucleotides: TGTGCCAGCAGGGCAGGTAGGGGCACTGAAGCTTTCTTT. It translates to CASRAGRGTEAFF.

This clone was seen a handful of times. The chain recombines TRBV7-2 with TRBJ2-1; 8 bases match TRBD2. V dropped 5 bases and J dropped 2; count of bases not matched to a gene: 11. Germline CDR1 reads SGHTA; CDR2 reads FQGNSA. The CDR3 sequence is 17 residues long. CDR3: CASSPRGSSGTYNEQFF. For the CDR3, the DNA is TGTGCCAGCAGCCCCCGGGGTAGTAGCGGGACCTACAATGAGCAGTTCTTC.

DNA for the CDR3: TGCGCCAGCAGTGCCAGGGGGAGAGATTCCAATGAGCAGTTCTTC. This gives the protein CASSARGRDSNEQFF. This sequence joins TRBV10-1 and TRBJ2-1; 7 bases are a match to TRBD1. With V trimmed by 4 bases and J by 6 bases, 9 bases remained unmatched. CDR3 length: 15 amino acids. The germline V gene has CDR1 WNHNN and CDR2 SYGVQD (reference sequence).

V and J are TRBV6-1 and TRBJ1-6, with no clear D. The germline V gene encodes CDR1 MNHNS and CDR2 SASEGT. The germline V and J ends were trimmed by 0 bases and 10 bases, with 13 bases remaining between them. CDR3 length equals 15 residues. The CDR3 DNA reads as TGTGCCAGCAGTGAAGCGCGTCGGCGGGAATCACCCCTCCACTTT. Translation gives CASSEARRRESPLHF.

This clone was observed a few times. This chain connects TRBV4-2 to TRBJ2-3; perhaps TRBD2 as D (6 bases). V was cut by 1 base and J by 5 bases, with 22 bases left in between. CDR3 size: 18 residues. Germline-derived CDR1 and CDR2 are LGHNA and YNFKEQ. The chain's CDR3 is CASSQVMNSARDGDTQYF. CDR3 nucleotide sequence: TGTGCCAGCAGCCAAGTAATGAATAGCGCGCGGGACGGAGATACGCAGTATTTT.

A single count supports this clone. The rearrangement uses TRBV2 and TRBJ1-1; 7 bases fit TRBD1. The CDR3 is 14 amino acids. V lost 4 bases to trimming and J lost 1 base; unmatched junction nucleotides: 3. The germline V gene has CDR1 SNHLY and CDR2 FYNNEI. The CDR3 sequence: CASSVGTENTEAFF. In DNA form, the CDR3 reads TGTGCCAGCAGTGTTGGGACAGAGAACACTGAAGCTTTCTTT.

This clone came up once. This sequence joins TRBV27 and TRBJ1-1; no clear D. The CDR3 totals 14 residues. Between the trimmed V and J ends, which lost 5 bases and 4 bases, there was a span of 14 bases. Germline V gene sequence: CDR1 MNHEY, CDR2 SMNVEV (reference sequence). The CDR3: CASSPSTEGTEAFF. CDR3 DNA sequence: TGTGCCAGCAGTCCCTCCACCGAGGGCACTGAAGCTTTCTTT.

This rearrangement joins TRBV19 to TRBJ1-3, with D tentatively TRBD1 (6 bases). Trimming took off 7 bases at V and 2 bases at J, with 15 bases between the two ends. Germline V gene lookup returns CDR1 LNHDA and CDR2 SQIVND (reference sequence). This CDR3 spans 15 amino acids. CDR3 nucleotide sequence: TGTGCCAGTATGCCGGACAGCCGTCCTGGAAACACCATATATTTT. Amino acid sequence: CASMPDSRPGNTIYF.

About this clone: Germline and junction disagree at one end, which may indicate a read error. This chain connects TRBV7-9 to TRBJ2-3; 9 bases agree with TRBD1. The CDR3 totals 14 residues. Germline CDR1 and CDR2: SEHNR and FQNEAQ (reference sequence). CDR3 DNA sequence: TGTTCCAGCAGCTCCGGGACAGGGTCAGATACGCAGTATTTT. It yields the protein CSSSSGTGSDTQYF.

This rearrangement joins TRBV7-3 to TRBJ2-2, with D perhaps matching TRBD2 (6 bases). Germline CDR1 is SGHTA and CDR2 is FQGTGA. The ends were cut back, 0 bases at V and 6 bases at J, with 29 bases in the middle. The length of the CDR3 is 21 residues. CDR3 residues: CASSLTRLEGTPPSRAGELFF. DNA for the CDR3: TGTGCCAGCAGCTTAACGCGCCTCGAAGGGACTCCCCCTTCCAGGGCCGGGGAGCTGTTTTTT.

The V call is TRBV5-6, the J call TRBJ2-3, with TRBD2 matching 8 bases. The CDR3 has 18 residues. J lost 5 bases, V lost 1 base, and 15 bases had no gene match. Looked up from germline, CDR1 is SGHDT and CDR2 is YYEEEE. CDR3 sequence (DNA): TGTGCCAGCAGCTTGAGAACGGGACTAGAGTATCGGGTAGATACGCAGTATTTT. This codes for CASSLRTGLEYRVDTQYF.